This T cell receptor beta chain was captured in a study of technical replicates of blood from a few donors. Data came from immunoSEQ multiplex PCR; TCRdb stores just in-frame clones and leaves some out. The sample has some 48,000 clones; approximately 95% are singletons. Germline V lookup: CDR1 SEHNR, CDR2 FQNEAQ (reference sequence). CDR3 length: 14 amino acids. The ends lost 2 bases at V and 3 bases at J; junction bases unmatched: 0. This receptor was identified in a human donor in good health. The chain links TRBV7-9 to TRBJ2-2, with 7 bases that match TRBD1. The sequencing sample was made of T cells isolated from PBMCs. CDR3 residues: CASSLQGDTGELFF. The DNA of the CDR3 is TGTGCCAGCAGCTTACAGGGGGACACCGGGGAGCTGTTTTTT. The full variable domain, completed using reference TRBV7-9 and TRBJ2-2, is DTGVSQNPRHKITKRGQNVTFRCDPISEHNRLYWYRQTLGQGPEFLTYFQNEAQLEKSRLLSDRFSAERPKGSFSTLEIQRTEQGDSAMYLCASSLQGDTGELFFGEGSRLTVL.